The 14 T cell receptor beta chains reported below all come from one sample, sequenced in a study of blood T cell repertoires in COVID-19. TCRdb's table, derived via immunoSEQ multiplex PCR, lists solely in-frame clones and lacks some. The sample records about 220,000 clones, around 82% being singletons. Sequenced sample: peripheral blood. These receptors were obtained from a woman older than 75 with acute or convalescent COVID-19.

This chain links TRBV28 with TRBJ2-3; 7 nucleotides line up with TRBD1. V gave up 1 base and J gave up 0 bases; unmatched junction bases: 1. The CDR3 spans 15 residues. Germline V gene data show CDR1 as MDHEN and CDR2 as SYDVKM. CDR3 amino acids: CASSLYRGSTDTQYF. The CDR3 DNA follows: TGTGCCAGCAGTTTATACAGGGGTAGCACAGATACGCAGTATTTT. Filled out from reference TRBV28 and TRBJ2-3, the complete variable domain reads DVKVTQSSRYLVKRTGEKVFLECVQDMDHENMFWYRQDPGLGLRLIYFSYDVKMKEKGDIPEGYSVSREKKERFSLILESASTNQTSMYLCASSLYRGSTDTQYFGPGTRLTVL.

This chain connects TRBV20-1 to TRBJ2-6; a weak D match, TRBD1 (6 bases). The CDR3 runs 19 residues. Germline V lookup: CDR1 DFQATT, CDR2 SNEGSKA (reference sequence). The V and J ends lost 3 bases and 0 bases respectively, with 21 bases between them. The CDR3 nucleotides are TGCAGTGCTAGTATCAGGGCGAAGGGGGAATTCTCTGGGGCCAACGTCCTGACTTTC. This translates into CSASIRAKGEFSGANVLTF.

CDR3 in DNA: TGTGCCAGCAGCCGGGGACTAGCGGGGGCTCAAGAGACCCAGTACTTC. As protein: CASSRGLAGAQETQYF. The rearrangement joins TRBV7-3 to TRBJ2-5; 14 bases align to TRBD2. The CDR3 totals 16 residues. Unmatched junction bases numbered 4, after V lost 5 bases and J lost 2 bases. Germline assignment: CDR1 SGHTA and CDR2 FQGTGA.

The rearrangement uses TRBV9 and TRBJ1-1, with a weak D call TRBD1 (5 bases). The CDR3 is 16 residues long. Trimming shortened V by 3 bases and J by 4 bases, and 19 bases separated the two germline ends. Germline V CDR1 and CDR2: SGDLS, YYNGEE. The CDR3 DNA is TGTGCCAGCAGCGCCCCCCGGGAGGGTGGGACCACTGAAGCTTTCTTT. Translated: CASSAPREGGTTEAFF.

This CDR3 reads CASSSSGGPYNEQFF. The CDR3 DNA reads as TGTGCCAGCAGTTCCAGCGGGGGCCCCTACAATGAGCAGTTCTTC. The chain has TRBV6-2 or TRBV6-3 and TRBJ2-1; 8 positions match TRBD2. Germline V gives CDR1 MNHEY, CDR2 SVGEGT. The V and J ends lost 4 bases and 2 bases, in that order; junction bases with no gene match: 4. This CDR3 spans 15 amino acids.

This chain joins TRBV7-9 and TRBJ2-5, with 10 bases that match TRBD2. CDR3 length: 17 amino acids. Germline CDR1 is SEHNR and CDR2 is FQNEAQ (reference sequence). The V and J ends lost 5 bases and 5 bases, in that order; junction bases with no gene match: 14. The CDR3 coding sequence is TGTGCCAGCAGCGCACCTAGCGGGGGCGCCTTATGGGAGACCCAGTACTTC. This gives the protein CASSAPSGGALWETQYF.

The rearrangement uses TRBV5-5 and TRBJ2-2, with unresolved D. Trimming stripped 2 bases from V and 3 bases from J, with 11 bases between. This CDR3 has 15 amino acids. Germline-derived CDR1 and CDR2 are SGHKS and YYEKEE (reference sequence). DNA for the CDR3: TGTGCCAGCAGCTTTACAGAGATCTACACCGGGGAGCTGTTTTTT. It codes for CASSFTEIYTGELFF.

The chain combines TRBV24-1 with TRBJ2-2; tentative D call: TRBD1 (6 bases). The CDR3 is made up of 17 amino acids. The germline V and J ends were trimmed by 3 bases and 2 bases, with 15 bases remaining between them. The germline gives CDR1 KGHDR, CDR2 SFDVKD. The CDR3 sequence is CATSDPLGTFNTGELFF. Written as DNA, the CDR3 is TGTGCCACCAGTGATCCTCTAGGGACATTTAACACCGGGGAGCTGTTTTTT.

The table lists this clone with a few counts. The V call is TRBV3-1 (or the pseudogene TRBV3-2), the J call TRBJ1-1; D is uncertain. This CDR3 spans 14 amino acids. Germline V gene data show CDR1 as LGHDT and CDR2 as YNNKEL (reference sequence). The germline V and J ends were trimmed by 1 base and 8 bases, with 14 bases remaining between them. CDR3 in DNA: TGTGCCAGCAGCCAAGGTCGGCAAAGAGGGGAAGCTTTCTTT. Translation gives CASSQGRQRGEAFF.

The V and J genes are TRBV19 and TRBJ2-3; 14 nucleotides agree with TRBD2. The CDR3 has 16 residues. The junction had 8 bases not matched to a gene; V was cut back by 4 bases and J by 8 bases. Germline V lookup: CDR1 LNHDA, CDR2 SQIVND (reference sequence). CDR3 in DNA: TGTGCCAGTAGTACCCTGACTAGCGGGGGGGTAGTTACGCAGTATTTT. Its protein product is CASSTLTSGGVVTQYF.

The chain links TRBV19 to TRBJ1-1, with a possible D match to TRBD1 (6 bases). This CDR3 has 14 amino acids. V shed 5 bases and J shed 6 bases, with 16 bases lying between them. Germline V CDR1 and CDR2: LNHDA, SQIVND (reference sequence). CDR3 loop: CASSSGGLGAEAFF. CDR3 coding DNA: TGTGCCAGTAGTTCGGGGGGGCTTGGCGCTGAAGCTTTCTTT.

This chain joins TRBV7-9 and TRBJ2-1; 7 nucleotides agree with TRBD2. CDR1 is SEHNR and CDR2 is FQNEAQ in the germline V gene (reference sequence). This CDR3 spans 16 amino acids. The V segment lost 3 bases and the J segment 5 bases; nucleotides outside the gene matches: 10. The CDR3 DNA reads TGTGCCAGCAGCTTGTACCGGGGGGATCGGCACAATGAGCAGTTCTTC. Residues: CASSLYRGDRHNEQFF.

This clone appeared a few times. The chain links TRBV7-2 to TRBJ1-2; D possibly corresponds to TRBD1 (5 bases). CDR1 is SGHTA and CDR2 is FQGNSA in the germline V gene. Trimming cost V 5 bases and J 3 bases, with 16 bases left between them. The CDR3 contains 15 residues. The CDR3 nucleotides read TGTGCCAGCAGCCCACGACCAGGGATCGACTATGGCTACACCTTC. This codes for CASSPRPGIDYGYTF.

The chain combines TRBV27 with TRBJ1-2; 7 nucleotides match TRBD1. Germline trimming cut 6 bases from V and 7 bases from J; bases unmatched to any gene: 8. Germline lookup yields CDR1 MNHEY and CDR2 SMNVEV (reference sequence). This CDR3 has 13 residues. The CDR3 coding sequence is TGTGCCAGCAGGTTAACAGGGGAGCGTGGCTACACCTTC. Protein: CASRLTGERGYTF.